This note documents a single TCR beta chain sequence. The antigen it recognizes is unknown. Base qualities are not recorded, but no much larger clone differs from it by a single base. The data belong to a study of Ad26.COV2.S vaccination and SARS-CoV-2 variants (dated by TCRdb to about 2021). Turning to the overall study: Donors in the vaccine arm were drawn from COV1001, a phase I-IIa trial of Ad26.COV2.S in healthy adults that was multicentre, randomized, double-blind and placebo-controlled. The TCR-sequenced set comprised about 30 samples: some 20 Ad26.COV2.S vaccine recipients, 5 placebo recipients and 8 SARS-CoV-2 convalescent individuals. Dosing of Ad26.COV2.S was intramuscular, at either 5x10^10 or 1x10^11 viral particles, delivered as one shot or as two shots spaced 56 days apart. TCRbeta repertoire sequencing served as the tool for gauging how specific and how broad the SARS-CoV-2-reactive T cell receptors were following Ad26.COV2.S vaccination. Investigators remained blinded to trial group allocation during experiments and outcome assessment. Participants in the trial were split at random into five groups of five each, receiving low-dose or high-dose Ad26.COV2.S once or twice, or else placebo on both occasions.

What the research found in general, with its limitations: Vaccine and placebo recipients had comparable non-spike TCR breadth, which fits with the vaccine containing only spike. Spike-specific TCR breadth was higher in Ad26.COV2.S recipients than in placebo recipients (P = 0.0014). The study was not powered for comparison of responses between vaccine doses or regimens. After vaccination, spike-specific CD8+ and CD4+ T cell responses were reported to show substantial breadth. The authors noted that total T cell responses may have been underestimated by the TCR breadth and depth analyses.

This sample's treatment or condition label indicates: 15 to 20 received Ad26.COV2.S at low or high dose, single or two shots; about 5 received placebo; per-sample allocation not given. Repertoires of vaccine and placebo recipients were sequenced from samples collected on day 63 after the first injection. Cohort 1b enrolled roughly 25 adults aged 18-55 years at a single site in Boston, USA, between 29 July and 7 August 2020. Ad26.COV2.S was a replication-incompetent adenovirus type 26 vector expressing a prefusion-stabilized SARS-CoV-2 spike protein from the original Wuhan strain. TCRbeta CDR3 regions were sequenced with the immunoSEQ Assay. After extraction, genomic DNA underwent amplification by bias-controlled multiplex PCR, followed by high-throughput sequencing. Turning to the authors' computational methods: To quantify the absolute abundance of every unique TCRbeta CDR3 region, sequences were collapsed and filtered. T cell fraction was estimated by normalizing TCRbeta template counts to usable DNA, which was measured by amplifying reference genes present in all nucleated cells. Repertoire TCRs were annotated as SARS-CoV-2-specific when V gene, CDR3 amino acid sequence and J gene were exactly matched to a known reactive TCR set. The reference SARS-CoV-2 TCR set was derived from MIRA and filtered for enrichment in COVID-19-positive ImmuneCODE repertoires, a step that removed public or cross-reactive TCRs. Based on the MIRA antigens, annotated TCRs were further analysed at the level of specific ORF or position within ORF. Depth was the summed frequency of annotated unique rearrangements, while breadth was defined as annotated unique rearrangements over total unique productive rearrangements. Group comparisons of TCR breadth used two-sided Wilcoxon rank-sum tests. Here the immuneACCESS table is served through TCRdb, limited to in-frame sequences with V and J called. Missing clones are a known gap in these copies; in checked studies unresolved V genes cover under half, and the rest lacks a known reason. The V and J calls and the clone size are those of that table, but D and trimming were determined from the DNA. For this sample the table gives roughly 420,000 clones, of which approximately 92% were detected only once. Clones ranked in the top ten supply over 2.5% of the sample.

Inclusive of the bounding cysteine and valine, the CDR3 is 16 residues long. The entry retains the CDR3 DNA only, 48 bases that are in frame from base 1. Based on the germline V gene (reference sequence), the CDR1 and CDR2 sequences are LGHDT and YNNKEL. V is pruned by 4 bases and J by 2 bases, leaving 9 bases of the junction without a gene match. This clonotype was sampled from a person aged 18-65 years who received the Ad26.COV2.S COVID-19 vaccine or a placebo. The sequences come from peripheral blood, collected in a trial of Ad26.COV2.S vaccine versus placebo. The sequence joins TRBV3-1 (or the pseudogene TRBV3-2) to TRBJ2-7; 9 junctional bases match TRBD2. The sequenced DNA: TGTGCCAGCAGCCCAGAGGGACTAGCCAACGCCTACGAGCAGTACGTC. Translated, it gives CASSPEGLANAYEQYV.